What follows is one T cell receptor (beta chain) and its context. Its matching antigen is unknown. This specimen comes from a study of shared clonotypes between healthy human individuals. Study donors comprised healthy, HIV-negative adults devoid of recent acute infection or vaccination. Among the donors, all were Caucasian adults who lived in Nashville, Tennessee. The repertoire was sequenced with immunoSEQ multiplex PCR; TCRdb's copy has only in-frame clones and lacks some. The sample consists of 400,000 to 500,000 clones, 70% to 85% of them appearing once. The length of the CDR3 is 13 residues. V gave up 5 bases and J gave up 10 bases; unmatched junction bases: 6. Germline CDR1 SGHTA, CDR2 FQGNSA. Broader study findings: It was expected that sequencing depth would affect clonotype sharing among donors.

The source is a middle-aged woman in good health. Some clones in this sample may be carry-over from other donors' samples. The V and J genes are TRBV7-2 and TRBJ2-1; TRBD2 matches 9 bases. The sequencing input was PBMCs. Here the CDR3 reads CASSRGLADEQFF. In nucleotides, the CDR3 is TGTGCCAGCAGCCGGGGACTAGCCGACGAGCAGTTCTTC.